This TCR beta chain emerged from a study of CD8+ T cells in alopecia areata. About the research overall: A regimen of oral tofacitinib, 5 to 10 mg twice daily, was given to treated patients.

In the case of this clone: Its antigen is unidentified.

Extraction and reverse transcription of RNA yielded cDNA as the sequencing template. The table came from immunoSEQ multiplex PCR; TCRdb's copy has only in-frame clones and leaves some out. The sample includes over 100,000 clones, approximately 48% of them seen just once. In alopecia areata patients, both lesional scalp punch biopsies and peripheral blood were collected. Whole-study findings and limits: Sequence data from scalp samples additionally include resident alphabeta T cells of normal skin.

The receptor was derived from a human donor with alopecia areata. This specimen consisted of CD8+ T cells sorted from blood, obtained at week 0.

The CDR3, as DNA: TGTGCCAGTAGTATGTGGCAGGGCAATCAGCCCCAGCATTTT. It yields the protein CASSMWQGNQPQHF. The chain recombines TRBV19 with TRBJ1-5, with no clear D. V lost 3 bases and J 2 bases, leaving 8 bases between the germline ends. The CDR3 is made up of 14 amino acids. The germline gives CDR1 LNHDA, CDR2 SQIVND (reference sequence).